The entry that follows covers one TCR beta chain sequence. Antigen specificity is unknown. This specimen comes from a study of T cell responses to AZD1222 COVID-19 vaccine. Sequencing was performed with immunoSEQ multiplex PCR; in TCRdb, only in-frame clones are kept and a portion is missing. Counted here are some 170,000 clones, roughly nine tenths occurring once; the ten biggest clones make up about 3%. From germline, CDR1 is LGHNT and CDR2 FRNRAP. CDR3 length: 12 amino acids. The V end lost 5 bases, the J end lost 6 bases, and 9 bases lay between the germline ends. Regarding the study as a whole: Dominant CD4 TCR responses targeted spike regions 160-218 and 743-854. Clonal diversity may have been underestimated, and the donors were mostly white British, with more females than males.

This chain joins TRBV12-5 and TRBJ2-3; no firm D call. The source was peripheral blood, collected on day 0 of AZD1222 vaccination. This clonotype was obtained from an adult in good health. CDR3 DNA: TGTGCTAGTGGTGCCGGTCTGGATACGCAGTATTTT. Translated: CASGAGLDTQYF.